This entry lists 31 T cell receptor beta chains sequenced from one sample in a study of human T cells and chemical hapten exposure. TCRdb ran MiXCR on the RACE reads and lists one entry per CDR3 protein. The repertoire consists of about 100,000 distinct CDR3 sequences, with 10% to 13% occurring once and the leading ten covering approximately 2.2%. Time point described: patch test 1, 2 weeks after DPC sensitization. The treatment was: therapeutic diphenylcyclopropenone sensitization with weekly scalp DPC. The sequencing here drew on whole blood, taken in connection with sensitization to the hapten diphenylcyclopropenone (DPC). The receptors come from a man aged 35 to 55 with alopecia areata. Some clones in this sample may be carry-over from other donors' samples.

This clonotype was found once. The rearrangement links TRBV13 to TRBJ1-4; a possible D gene is TRBD1 (5 bases). Germline V gene sequence: CDR1 PRHDT, CDR2 FYEKMQ (reference sequence). Deletions cut 2 bases from V and 6 bases from J, with 13 bases between. This CDR3 is 15 amino acids long. The chain's CDR3 is CASSLKGIGDEKLFF. In DNA, the CDR3 is TGTGCCAGCAGCTTAAAGGGGATAGGGGATGAAAAACTGTTTTTT.

There are many counts of this clonotype. The chain links TRBV27 to TRBJ1-5, with D unresolved. This CDR3 is built from 13 residues. Germline CDR1 MNHEY, CDR2 SMNVEV (reference sequence). V gave up 3 bases and J gave up 3 bases, with 6 bases separating them. Here the CDR3 reads CASSFALNQPQHF. The CDR3 nucleotides are TGTGCCAGCAGTTTTGCGCTCAATCAGCCCCAGCATTTT.

The chain joins TRBV7-3 to TRBJ1-5, with a weak D call TRBD1 (5 bases). Germline V gene data show CDR1 as SGHTA and CDR2 as FQGTGA. Trimming removed 1 base at V and 9 bases at J, with 10 bases between. The CDR3 loop spans 13 amino acids. The CDR3: CASSLNGGSPQHF. CDR3 sequence (DNA): TGTGCCAGCAGCTTAAATGGGGGATCGCCCCAGCATTTT.

This clonotype was seen at least ten times. This rearrangement joins TRBV28 to TRBJ2-2; 8 bases align to TRBD2. The CDR3 totals 17 residues. Trimming took 6 bases from V and 5 from J; bases not matched to a gene: 14. Germline loops: CDR1 MDHEN, CDR2 SYDVKM. CDR3 in amino acids: CASSPIGASGRTGELFF. The CDR3 bases are TGTGCCAGCAGCCCTATCGGGGCTAGCGGGCGAACCGGGGAGCTGTTTTTT.

In this sample, this clonotype turned up a few times. V and J are TRBV6-5 and TRBJ2-5, with 7 bases aligning to TRBD1. V dropped 4 bases and J dropped 1; count of bases not matched to a gene: 12. The CDR3 consists of 17 residues. Germline assignment: CDR1 MNHEY and CDR2 SVGAGI. The CDR3 region is CASSSGTVNLFQETQYF. DNA of the CDR3: TGTGCCAGCAGTTCCGGGACAGTGAACCTATTCCAAGAGACCCAGTACTTC.

In this sample, this clonotype turned up many times. The chain uses TRBV5-1 and TRBJ2-3; D not certain. Germline CDR1 and CDR2: SGHRS and YFSETQ. This CDR3 region has 17 residues. Trimming took 1 base from V and 6 from J, leaving 21 bases between them. The DNA of the CDR3 is TGCGCCAGCAGCTTGTCAGGATATCGCCCTTCCGTGGATACGCAGTATTTT. Protein: CASSLSGYRPSVDTQYF.

CDR3 nucleotide sequence: TGTGCCAGCAGCTTAGATCCCCCCGGGGAGCTGTTTTTT. As protein: CASSLDPPGELFF. J is TRBJ2-2 and V is TRBV7-2; no definite D call. Germline-derived CDR1 and CDR2 are SGHTA and FQGNSA. This CDR3 region has 13 residues. The V gene lost 1 base and the J gene lost 6 bases, with 6 bases spanning the gap.

This clonotype turned up a few times. This chain joins TRBV7-2 and TRBJ1-3, with D unresolved. V was pared by 5 bases and J by 2 bases, with 13 bases between. This CDR3 region has 15 residues. Germline V CDR1 and CDR2: SGHTA, FQGNSA. The CDR3: CASSEMGRPGNTIYF. The CDR3 DNA reads TGTGCCAGCAGCGAAATGGGCAGGCCTGGAAACACCATATATTTT.

This clonotype appeared a few times. The rearrangement joins TRBV6-5 to TRBJ2-1; 8 nucleotides line up with TRBD2. J lost 7 bases, V lost 5 bases, and 10 bases had no gene match. Looked up from germline, CDR1 is MNHEY and CDR2 is SVGAGI. This CDR3 contains 15 residues. Here the CDR3 reads CASSPSGAGENEQFF. The CDR3 DNA sequence: TGTGCCAGCAGTCCCTCGGGAGCGGGAGAGAATGAGCAGTTCTTC.

This clonotype was seen at least ten times. The rearrangement links TRBV6-6 to TRBJ1-5, with a weak D call TRBD1 (6 bases). V shed 8 bases and J shed 3 bases, with 14 bases lying between them. In germline, CDR1 is MNHNY, CDR2 SVGAGI (reference sequence). The CDR3 is made up of 14 amino acids. CDR3 bases: TGTGCCAGCGGTCACAGGGTAGTCAATCAGCCCCAGCATTTT. Its protein is CASGHRVVNQPQHF.

V and J are TRBV5-4 and TRBJ1-1; 9 positions agree with TRBD1. CDR3 length: 16 residues. Germline CDR1 is SGHNT and CDR2 is YYREEE (reference sequence). V gave up 0 bases and J gave up 7 bases; unmatched junction bases: 10. CDR3 amino acids: CASSLGQGEPMSEAFF. The CDR3 nucleotides read TGTGCCAGCAGCTTGGGACAGGGGGAGCCTATGAGTGAAGCTTTCTTT.

This chain joins TRBV7-8 and TRBJ2-7, with TRBD1 matching 7 bases. Germline trimming cut 5 bases from V and 0 bases from J; bases unmatched to any gene: 4. The germline gives CDR1 SGHVS, CDR2 FQNEAQ. The length of the CDR3 is 14 residues. CDR3 region: CASSAGQVSYEQYV. The CDR3, as DNA: TGTGCCAGCAGCGCAGGACAGGTCTCCTACGAGCAGTACGTC.

At least ten counts were recorded for this clonotype. J is TRBJ2-7 and V is TRBV6-5, with 8 nucleotides matching TRBD2. CDR3 length equals 14 residues. The germline gives CDR1 MNHEY, CDR2 SVGAGI. Trimming cost V 5 bases and J 4 bases; bases outside gene matches: 7. Here the CDR3 DNA reads TGTGCCAGCAGTCGAACTAGCGGAAATTACGAGCAGTACTTC. As protein: CASSRTSGNYEQYF.

V usage is TRBV29-1 and J usage is TRBJ2-1; the match to TRBD2 covers 7 bases. Losses at the gene ends were 5 bases for V and 9 bases for J; bases not matched to a gene: 4. Germline V gene lookup returns CDR1 SQVTM and CDR2 ANQGSEA. The CDR3 length is 11 residues. The CDR3 nucleotides are TGCAGCGTTTATACGGGAGGTGAGCAGTTCTTC. This translates into CSVYTGGEQFF.

This clonotype was seen at least ten times. The rearrangement links TRBV5-5 to TRBJ1-1; TRBD1 aligns across 9 bases. The length of the CDR3 is 16 residues. The germline CDR1 and CDR2 sequences are SGHKS and YYEKEE (reference sequence). Trimming took 4 bases from V and 6 from J; bases not matched to a gene: 13. The CDR3 region has the DNA TGTGCCAGCAGCACAGGGGGCCAAAGGCGCAGCCCTGAAGCTTTCTTT. Protein sequence: CASSTGGQRRSPEAFF.

The genes are TRBV27 and TRBJ2-1, with D perhaps TRBD2 (7 bases). V lost 5 bases and J lost 5, with 13 bases in between. The CDR3 length is 14 residues. From germline, CDR1 is MNHEY and CDR2 SMNVEV (reference sequence). The CDR3 coding sequence is TGTGCCAGCAGTGGGTGGGAGGGGGACAATGAGCAGTTCTTC. Amino acids: CASSGWEGDNEQFF.

This rearrangement joins TRBV28 to TRBJ2-7; D perhaps matches TRBD1 (5 bases). CDR3 length: 16 residues. Trimming cost V 8 bases and J 3 bases, with 23 bases left between them. In germline, CDR1 is MDHEN, CDR2 SYDVKM. CDR3 loop: CASVAPTPGRIYEQYF. The CDR3, as DNA: TGTGCCAGCGTTGCTCCTACGCCAGGGCGGATCTACGAGCAGTACTTC.

This clonotype was recorded at least ten times. The V call is TRBV20-1, the J call TRBJ2-1; D uncertain. CDR3 length: 15 residues. The V gene's germline CDR1 is DFQATT and CDR2 SNEGSKA (reference sequence). Trimming took off 2 bases at V and 2 bases at J, with 13 bases between the two ends. CDR3 sequence (DNA): TGCAGTGCTAGACCGGCGTGGGGAACCTACAATGAGCAGTTCTTC. Translated, it gives CSARPAWGTYNEQFF.

As DNA, the CDR3 is TGTGCCAGCAGCTCCGGAGACAGGAAGAAAGAGACCCAGTACTTC. Amino acids: CASSSGDRKKETQYF. The rearrangement links TRBV7-2 to TRBJ2-5, with D possibly matching TRBD1 (6 bases). In germline, CDR1 is SGHTA, CDR2 FQGNSA. The CDR3 contains 15 residues. The ends were cut back, 4 bases at V and 3 bases at J, with 15 bases in the middle. The full variable domain, rest sourced from reference TRBV7-2 and TRBJ2-5, is GAGVSQSPSNKVTEKGKDVELRCDPISGHTALYWYRQSLGQGLEFLIYFQGNSAPDKSGLPSDRFSAERTGGSVSTLTIQRTQQEDSAVYLCASSSGDRKKETQYFGPGTRLLVL.

This clonotype showed up just a few times. The rearrangement uses TRBV18 and TRBJ2-5, with 7 positions matching TRBD1. The CDR3 sequence is 14 residues long. V lost 4 bases and J lost 3; bases outside the gene matches: 5. From germline, CDR1 is KGHSH and CDR2 LQKENI. The CDR3 region is CASSQRDSKETQYF. For the CDR3, the DNA is TGTGCCAGCTCACAACGGGACAGTAAAGAGACCCAGTACTTC.

In its sample, this clonotype was seen a few times. The CDR3 loop reads CASSSTGGLYEQYV. The CDR3 DNA reads TGTGCCAGCAGTTCAACAGGGGGTCTCTACGAGCAGTACGTC. J is TRBJ2-7 and V is TRBV6-2 or TRBV6-3, with TRBD1 matching 8 bases. Unmatched junction bases numbered 5, after V lost 4 bases and J lost 3 bases. This CDR3 has 14 amino acids. Germline loops: CDR1 MNHEY, CDR2 SVGEGT.

V is TRBV9 and J is TRBJ2-1; D perhaps matches TRBD2 (5 bases). Trimming left V 0 bases short and J 8 bases short, with 12 bases between. This CDR3 is built from 14 residues. Per the germline V gene, CDR1 is SGDLS and CDR2 is YYNGEE. The CDR3 bases are TGTGCCAGCAGCGTAGGGTGGGAGCGCGATGAGCAGTTCTTC. This gives the protein CASSVGWERDEQFF.

This rearrangement joins TRBV6-1 to TRBJ2-3; TRBD1 matches at 8 bases. Germline CDR1 is MNHNS and CDR2 is SASEGT. CDR3 length: 14 amino acids. V lost 6 bases and J lost 1; bases outside the gene matches: 3. The CDR3, as DNA: TGTGCCAGCAGCGTACAGGGGGGCACAGATACGCAGTATTTT. Protein sequence: CASSVQGGTDTQYF.

This clonotype appeared many times. The rearrangement uses TRBV11-2 and TRBJ2-1; perhaps TRBD2 as D (6 bases). There are 16 residues in the CDR3. The ends were cut back, 1 base at V and 6 bases at J, with 16 bases in the middle. Germline lookup yields CDR1 SGHAT and CDR2 FQNNGV. This chain's CDR3 is CASSLGPNPEGNEQFF. CDR3 DNA: TGTGCCAGCAGCTTAGGGCCCAATCCGGAGGGCAATGAGCAGTTCTTC. The complete variable domain, with remaining parts taken from reference TRBV11-2 and TRBJ2-1, reads EAGVAQSPRYKIIEKRQSVAFWCNPISGHATLYWYQQILGQGPKLLIQFQNNGVVDDSQLPKDRFSAERLKGVDSTLKIQPAKLEDSAVYLCASSLGPNPEGNEQFFGPGTRLTVL.

V gene TRBV21-1 combines with J gene TRBJ2-2; TRBD1 reflects the table's D call only, with no check against the DNA. TRBV21-1 corresponds to a pseudogene. This CDR3 comprises 18 residues. CDR3 protein: CASSPRRDQGGVAGELFF. The CDR3 bases are TGTGCCAGCAGCCCCCGGAGGGATCAAGGGGGAGTGGCCGGGGAGCTGTTTTTT.

This clonotype was detected only a few times. The chain is built from TRBV24-1 and TRBJ2-2, with 9 positions matching TRBD1. Germline CDR1 and CDR2: KGHDR and SFDVKD. CDR3 length: 14 amino acids. V was pared by 5 bases and J by 7 bases, with 4 bases of the junction left unmatched. As DNA, the CDR3 is TGTGCCACCAGTGGGGACAGGGTTGGCGGGGAGCTGTTTTTT. As protein: CATSGDRVGGELFF.

This clonotype was recorded many times. This chain connects TRBV25-1 to TRBJ1-6, with D unresolved. The CDR3 is 13 amino acids. Trimming stripped 1 base from V and 5 bases from J, with 3 bases between. Germline values: CDR1 MGHDK, CDR2 SYGVNS. The CDR3 spells CASSELHNSPLHF. CDR3 nucleotides: TGTGCCAGCAGTGAATTACATAATTCACCCCTCCACTTT.

This clonotype has at least ten counts. The rearrangement joins TRBV6-2 or TRBV6-3 to TRBJ1-2; TRBD1 might be the D (5 bases). Germline CDR1 and CDR2: MNHEY and SVGEGT. The V and J ends lost 10 bases and 2 bases respectively, with 23 bases between them. The CDR3 extends over 16 amino acids. CDR3 sequence: CATVRIMTERNYGYTF. For the CDR3, the DNA is TGTGCCACCGTACGCATCATGACAGAGAGAAACTATGGCTACACCTTC.

This clonotype occurred many times. The DNA of the CDR3 is TGTGCCAGCAGCCCCACTCTGGGACCTAGCATTTATGGCTACACCTTC. Its translation: CASSPTLGPSIYGYTF. The chain couples TRBV9 to TRBJ1-2; tentative D call: TRBD1 (5 bases). Germline lookup yields CDR1 SGDLS and CDR2 YYNGEE. The CDR3 has 16 residues. V lost 4 bases to trimming and J lost 5 bases, with 21 bases between them.

There are a few counts of this clonotype. The chain uses TRBV20-1 and TRBJ2-3; TRBD1 aligns across 7 bases. The germline V gene encodes CDR1 DFQATT and CDR2 SNEGSKA (reference sequence). Germline trimming cut 6 bases from V and 9 bases from J; bases unmatched to any gene: 15. The CDR3 contains 14 residues. Here the CDR3 reads CSAARDRTEGTQYF. CDR3 in DNA: TGCAGTGCCGCCCGGGACAGAACCGAGGGCACGCAGTATTTT.

The chain joins TRBV7-9 to TRBJ2-3, with D tentatively TRBD1 or TRBD2 (6 bases each). The CDR3 loop spans 15 amino acids. The germline V gene has CDR1 SEHNR and CDR2 FQNEAQ (reference sequence). V was shortened by 5 bases and J by 4 bases, with 16 bases between the two germline ends. This chain's CDR3 is CASSPPGAPPDTQYF. In DNA, the CDR3 is TGTGCCAGCAGCCCCCCGGGGGCGCCCCCAGATACGCAGTATTTT.